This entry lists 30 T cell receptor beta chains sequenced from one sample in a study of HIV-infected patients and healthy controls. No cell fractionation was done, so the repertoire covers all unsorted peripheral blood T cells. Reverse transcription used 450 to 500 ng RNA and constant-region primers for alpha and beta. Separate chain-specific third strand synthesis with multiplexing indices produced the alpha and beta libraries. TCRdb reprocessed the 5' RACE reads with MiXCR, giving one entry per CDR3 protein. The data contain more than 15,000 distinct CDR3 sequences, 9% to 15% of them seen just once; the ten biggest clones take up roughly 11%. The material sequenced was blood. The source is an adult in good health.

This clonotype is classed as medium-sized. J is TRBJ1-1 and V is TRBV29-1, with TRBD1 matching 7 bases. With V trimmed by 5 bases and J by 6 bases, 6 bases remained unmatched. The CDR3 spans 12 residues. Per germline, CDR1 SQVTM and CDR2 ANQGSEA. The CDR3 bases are TGCAGCGTTCGACAGGGTCGGTCTGAAGCTTTCTTT. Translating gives CSVRQGRSEAFF.

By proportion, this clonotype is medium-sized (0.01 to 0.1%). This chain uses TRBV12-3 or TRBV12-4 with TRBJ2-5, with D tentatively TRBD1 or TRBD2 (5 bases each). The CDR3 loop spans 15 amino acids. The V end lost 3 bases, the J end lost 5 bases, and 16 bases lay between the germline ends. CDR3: CASSLRRTPIETQYF. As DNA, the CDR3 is TGTGCCAGCAGTTTGAGGAGGACACCCATCGAGACCCAGTACTTC.

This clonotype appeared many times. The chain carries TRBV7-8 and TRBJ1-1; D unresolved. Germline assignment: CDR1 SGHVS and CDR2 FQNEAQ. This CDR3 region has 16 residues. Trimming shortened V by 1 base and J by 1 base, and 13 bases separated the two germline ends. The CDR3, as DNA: TGTGCCAGCAGCTTAGGTGGAGGCGCCACGAACACTGAAGCTTTCTTT. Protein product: CASSLGGGATNTEAFF.

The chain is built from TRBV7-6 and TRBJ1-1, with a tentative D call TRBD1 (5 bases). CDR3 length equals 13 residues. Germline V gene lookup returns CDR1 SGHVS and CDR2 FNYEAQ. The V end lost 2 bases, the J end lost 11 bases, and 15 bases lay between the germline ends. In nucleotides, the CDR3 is TGTGCCAGCAGCTTACGGCCCTACGAGGGGGCTTTCTTT. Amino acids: CASSLRPYEGAFF.

The CDR3 here is CASSPPEVAYGYTF. In nucleotides, the CDR3 is TGTGCCAGCAGTCCCCCGGAGGTTGCCTATGGCTACACCTTC. The chain carries TRBV28 and TRBJ1-2; D remains unclear. Germline loops: CDR1 MDHEN, CDR2 SYDVKM. V was trimmed by 5 bases and J by 4 bases, leaving 14 bases between them. The CDR3 has 14 amino acids.

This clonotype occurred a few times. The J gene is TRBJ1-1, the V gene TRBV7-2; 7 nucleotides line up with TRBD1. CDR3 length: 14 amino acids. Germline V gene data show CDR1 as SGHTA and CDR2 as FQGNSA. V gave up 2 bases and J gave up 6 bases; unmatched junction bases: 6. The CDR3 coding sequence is TGTGCCAGCAGCTTAAGGGGGCTGAGGTCTGAAGCTTTCTTT. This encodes CASSLRGLRSEAFF.

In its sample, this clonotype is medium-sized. The CDR3 DNA follows: TGTGCCAGCAGCTTAGGGGGCCTAATGAACACTGAAGCTTTCTTT. As protein: CASSLGGLMNTEAFF. The chain employs TRBV7-2 and TRBJ1-1; a possible D gene is TRBD1 (5 bases). The CDR3 contains 15 residues. Germline V CDR1 and CDR2: SGHTA, FQGNSA. Trimming cost V 1 base and J 0 bases, with 9 bases left between them.

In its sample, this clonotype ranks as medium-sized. CDR3 loop: CASSLDGTAVYGYTF. For the CDR3, the DNA is TGCGCCAGCAGCTTGGACGGGACAGCCGTCTATGGCTACACCTTC. The chain uses TRBV5-1 and TRBJ1-2; 7 bases fit TRBD1. CDR1 is SGHRS and CDR2 is YFSETQ in the germline V gene. The CDR3 consists of 15 residues. After removal of 0 bases from V and 4 bases from J, the junction contained 6 bases not matched to a gene. Combining the CDR3 with reference TRBV5-1 and TRBJ1-2 gives the whole variable domain KAGVTQTPRYLIKTRGQQVTLSCSPISGHRSVSWYQQTPGQGLQFLFEYFSETQRNKGNFPGRFSGRQFSNSRSEMNVSTLELGDSALYLCASSLDGTAVYGYTFGSGTRLTVV.

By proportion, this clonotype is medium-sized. CDR3 residues: CASSRGGRVNNEQFF. For the CDR3, the DNA is TGTGCCAGCTCACGGGGGGGGAGAGTCAACAATGAGCAGTTCTTC. The chain is built from TRBV18 and TRBJ2-1; the match to TRBD2 covers 7 bases. The ends lost 4 bases at V and 5 bases at J; junction bases unmatched: 8. Germline V gene data show CDR1 as KGHSH and CDR2 as LQKENI. The CDR3 covers 15 residues.

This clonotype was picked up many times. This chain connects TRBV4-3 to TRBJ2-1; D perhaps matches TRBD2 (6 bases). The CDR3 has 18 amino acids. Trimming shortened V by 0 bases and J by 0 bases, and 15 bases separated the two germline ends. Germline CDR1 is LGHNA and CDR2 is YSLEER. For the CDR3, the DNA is TGCGCCAGCAGCCAAGAAAGTCTGGAGGGTAGCTCCTACAATGAGCAGTTCTTC. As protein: CASSQESLEGSSYNEQFF.

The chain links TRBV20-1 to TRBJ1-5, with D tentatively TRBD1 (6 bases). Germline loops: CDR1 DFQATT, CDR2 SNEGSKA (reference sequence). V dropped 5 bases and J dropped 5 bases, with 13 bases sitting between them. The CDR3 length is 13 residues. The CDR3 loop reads CSAVRTVDQPQHF. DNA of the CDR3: TGCAGTGCTGTCCGGACAGTTGATCAGCCCCAGCATTTT.

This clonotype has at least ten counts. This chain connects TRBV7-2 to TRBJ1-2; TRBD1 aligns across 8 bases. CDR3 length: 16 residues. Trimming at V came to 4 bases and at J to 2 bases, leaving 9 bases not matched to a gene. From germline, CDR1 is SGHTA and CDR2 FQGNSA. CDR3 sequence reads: CASSWTGTGVNYGYTF. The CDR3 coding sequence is TGTGCCAGCAGCTGGACCGGGACAGGAGTGAACTATGGCTACACCTTC.

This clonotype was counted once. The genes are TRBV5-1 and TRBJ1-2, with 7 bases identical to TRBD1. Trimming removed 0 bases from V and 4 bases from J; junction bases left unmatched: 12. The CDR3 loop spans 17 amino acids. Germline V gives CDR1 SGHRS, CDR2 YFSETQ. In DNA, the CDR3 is TGCGCCAGCAGCTTGGACCCCGTAGGAGGGGGCAGCTATGGCTACACCTTC. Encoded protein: CASSLDPVGGGSYGYTF.

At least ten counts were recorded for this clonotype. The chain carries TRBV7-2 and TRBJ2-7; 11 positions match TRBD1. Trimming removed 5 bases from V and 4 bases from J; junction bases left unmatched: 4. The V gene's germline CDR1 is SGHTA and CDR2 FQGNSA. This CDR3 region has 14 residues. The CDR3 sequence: CASSPRDRGYEQYF. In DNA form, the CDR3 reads TGTGCCAGCAGCCCGCGGGACAGGGGGTACGAGCAGTACTTC. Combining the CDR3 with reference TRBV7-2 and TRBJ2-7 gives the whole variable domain GAGVSQSPSNKVTEKGKDVELRCDPISGHTALYWYRQSLGQGLEFLIYFQGNSAPDKSGLPSDRFSAERTGGSVSTLTIQRTQQEDSAVYLCASSPRDRGYEQYFGPGTRLTVT.

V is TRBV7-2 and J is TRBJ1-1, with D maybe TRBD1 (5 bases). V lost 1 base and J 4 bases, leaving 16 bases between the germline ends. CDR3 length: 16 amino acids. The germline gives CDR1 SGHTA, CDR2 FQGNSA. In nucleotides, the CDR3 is TGTGCCAGCAGCTTAGGAATGTTTCGGGGGTTCACTGAAGCTTTCTTT. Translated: CASSLGMFRGFTEAFF.

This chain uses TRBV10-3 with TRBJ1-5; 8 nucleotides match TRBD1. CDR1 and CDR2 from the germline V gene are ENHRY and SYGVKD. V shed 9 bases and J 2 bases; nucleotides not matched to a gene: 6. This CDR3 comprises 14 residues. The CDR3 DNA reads TGTGCCATTCGACAGGGGCTCGGCAATCAGCCCCAGCATTTT. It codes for CAIRQGLGNQPQHF.

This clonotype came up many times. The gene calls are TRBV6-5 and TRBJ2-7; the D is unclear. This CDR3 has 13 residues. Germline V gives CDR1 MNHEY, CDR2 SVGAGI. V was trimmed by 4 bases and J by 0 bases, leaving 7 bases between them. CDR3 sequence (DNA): TGTGCCAGCAGTTCGAGGAGCTCCTACGAGCAGTACTTC. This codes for CASSSRSSYEQYF.

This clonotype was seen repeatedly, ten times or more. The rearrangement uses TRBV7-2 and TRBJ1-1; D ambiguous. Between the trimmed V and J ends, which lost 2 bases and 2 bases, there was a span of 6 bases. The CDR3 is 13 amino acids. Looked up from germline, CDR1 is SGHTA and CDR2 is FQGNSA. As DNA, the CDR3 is TGTGCCAGCAGCTTAACGGGCAACACTGAAGCTTTCTTT. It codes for CASSLTGNTEAFF. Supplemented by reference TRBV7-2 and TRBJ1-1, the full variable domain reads GAGVSQSPSNKVTEKGKDVELRCDPISGHTALYWYRQSLGQGLEFLIYFQGNSAPDKSGLPSDRFSAERTGGSVSTLTIQRTQQEDSAVYLCASSLTGNTEAFFGQGTRLTVV.

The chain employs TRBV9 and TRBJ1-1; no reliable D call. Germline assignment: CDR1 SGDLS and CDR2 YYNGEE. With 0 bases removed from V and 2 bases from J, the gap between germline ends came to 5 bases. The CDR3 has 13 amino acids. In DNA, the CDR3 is TGTGCCAGCAGCGTAGTTACCAACACTGAAGCTTTCTTT. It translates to CASSVVTNTEAFF.

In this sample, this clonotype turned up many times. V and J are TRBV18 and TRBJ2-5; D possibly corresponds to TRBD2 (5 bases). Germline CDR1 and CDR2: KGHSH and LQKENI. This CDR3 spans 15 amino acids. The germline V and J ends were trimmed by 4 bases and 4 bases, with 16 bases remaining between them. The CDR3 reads CASSHQSSGTETQYF. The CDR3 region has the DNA TGTGCCAGCTCACACCAATCCAGCGGCACAGAGACCCAGTACTTC. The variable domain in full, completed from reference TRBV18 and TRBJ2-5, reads NAGVMQNPRHLVRRRGQEARLRCSPMKGHSHVYWYRQLPEEGLKFMVYLQKENIIDESGMPKERFSAEFPKEGPSILRIQQVVRGDSAAYFCASSHQSSGTETQYFGPGTRLLVL.

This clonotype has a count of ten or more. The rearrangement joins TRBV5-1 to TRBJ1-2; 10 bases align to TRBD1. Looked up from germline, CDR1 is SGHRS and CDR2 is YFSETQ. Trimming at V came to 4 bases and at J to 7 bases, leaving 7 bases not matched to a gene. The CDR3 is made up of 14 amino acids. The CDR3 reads CASSVDRGSAGYTF. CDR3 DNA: TGCGCCAGCAGCGTGGACAGGGGGTCTGCTGGCTACACCTTC.

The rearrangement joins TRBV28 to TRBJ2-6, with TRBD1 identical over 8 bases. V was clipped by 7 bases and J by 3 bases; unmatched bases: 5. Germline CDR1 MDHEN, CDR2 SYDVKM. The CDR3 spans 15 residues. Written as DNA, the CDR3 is TGTGCCAGCATCCAGGGGGCGCGTGGGGCCAACGTCCTGACTTTC. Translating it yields CASIQGARGANVLTF.

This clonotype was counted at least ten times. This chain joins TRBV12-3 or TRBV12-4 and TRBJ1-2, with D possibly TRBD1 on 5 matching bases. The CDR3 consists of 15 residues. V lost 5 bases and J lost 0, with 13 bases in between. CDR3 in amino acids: CASSTRQPSNYGYTF. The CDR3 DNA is TGTGCCAGCAGTACGCGACAGCCTTCTAACTATGGCTACACCTTC.

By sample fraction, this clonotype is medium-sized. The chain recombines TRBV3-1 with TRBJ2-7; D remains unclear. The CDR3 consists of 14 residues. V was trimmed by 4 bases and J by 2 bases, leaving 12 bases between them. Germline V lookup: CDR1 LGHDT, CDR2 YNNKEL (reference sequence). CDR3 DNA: TGTGCCAGCAGCCCAGAAGGGATCCCCTACGAGCAGTACTTC. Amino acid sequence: CASSPEGIPYEQYF.

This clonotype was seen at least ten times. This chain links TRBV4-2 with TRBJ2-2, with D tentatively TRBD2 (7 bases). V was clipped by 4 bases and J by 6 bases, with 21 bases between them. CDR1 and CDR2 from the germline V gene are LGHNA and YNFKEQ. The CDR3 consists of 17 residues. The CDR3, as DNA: TGTGCCAGCAGCCCCCCAGGGGAGGGGGTTGTCGCCGGGGAGCTGTTTTTT. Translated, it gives CASSPPGEGVVAGELFF.

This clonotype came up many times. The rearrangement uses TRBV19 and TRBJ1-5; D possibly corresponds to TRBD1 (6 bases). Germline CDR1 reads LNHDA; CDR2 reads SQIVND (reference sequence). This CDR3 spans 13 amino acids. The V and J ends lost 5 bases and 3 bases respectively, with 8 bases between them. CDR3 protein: CASSWTVNQPQHF. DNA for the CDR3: TGTGCCAGTAGTTGGACAGTCAATCAGCCCCAGCATTTT. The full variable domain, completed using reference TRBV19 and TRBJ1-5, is DGGITQSPKYLFRKEGQNVTLSCEQNLNHDAMYWYRQDPGQGLRLIYYSQIVNDFQKGDIAEGYSVSREKKESFPLTVTSAQKNPTAFYLCASSWTVNQPQHFGDGTRLSIL.

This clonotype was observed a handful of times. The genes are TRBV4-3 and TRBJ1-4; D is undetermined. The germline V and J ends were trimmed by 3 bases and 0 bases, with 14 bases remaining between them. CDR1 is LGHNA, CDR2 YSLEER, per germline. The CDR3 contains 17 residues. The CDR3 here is CASSQYPRGATNEKLFF. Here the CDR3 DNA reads TGCGCCAGCAGCCAGTATCCCCGGGGAGCAACTAATGAAAAACTGTTTTTT.

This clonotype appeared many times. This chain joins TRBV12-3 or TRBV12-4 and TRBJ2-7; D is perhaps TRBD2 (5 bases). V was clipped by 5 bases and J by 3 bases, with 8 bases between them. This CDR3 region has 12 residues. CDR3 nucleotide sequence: TGTGCCAGCAGTGAGGGTTTCTACGAGCAGTACTTC. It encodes CASSEGFYEQYF.

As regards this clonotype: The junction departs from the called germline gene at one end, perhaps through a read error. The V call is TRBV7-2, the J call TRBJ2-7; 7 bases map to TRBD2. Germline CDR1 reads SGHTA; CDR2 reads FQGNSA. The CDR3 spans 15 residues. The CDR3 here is CASSQAGSTIYERYF. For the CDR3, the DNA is TGTGCCAGCAGCCAAGCGGGATCGACGATTTACGAGCGGTACTTC.

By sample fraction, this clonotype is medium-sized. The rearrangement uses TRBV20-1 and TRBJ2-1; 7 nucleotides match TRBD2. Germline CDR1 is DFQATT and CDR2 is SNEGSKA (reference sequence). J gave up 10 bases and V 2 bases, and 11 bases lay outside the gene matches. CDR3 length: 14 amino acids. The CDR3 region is CSARPMRGGYEQFF. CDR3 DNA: TGCAGTGCTAGACCTATGCGCGGGGGTTACGAGCAGTTCTTC.